The 15 T cell receptor beta chains below all came from one sample that was sequenced in a study of T cell repertoires in aging, cancer and after chemotherapy. A mixed TRB-A/B primer pool amplified rearranged TRB by multiplex touch-down PCR. TCRdb analysed the multiplex PCR reads with MiXCR anew, one entry per CDR3 protein. This table has several hundred distinct CDR3 sequences, over 45% appearing once. Peripheral blood genomic DNA, not sorted cells or RNA, was the template. Sequencing was done on a sample of blood. The receptor set was obtained from a human donor with a solid tumor.

This chain joins TRBV7-9 and TRBJ1-4; D might be TRBD1 (6 bases). This CDR3 comprises 16 residues. Germline-derived CDR1 and CDR2 are SEHNR and FQNEAQ (reference sequence). Trimming left V 5 bases short and J 3 bases short, with 16 bases between. The CDR3 loop is CASSAQIPGANEKLFF. The CDR3 region has the DNA TGTGCCAGCAGCGCTCAGATTCCAGGGGCTAATGAAAAACTGTTTTTT.

The chain employs TRBV28 and TRBJ1-2, with D unresolved. The CDR3 totals 13 residues. V was shortened by 3 bases and J by 8 bases, with 13 bases between the two germline ends. CDR1 and CDR2 from the germline V gene are MDHEN and SYDVKM. Here the CDR3 DNA reads TGTGCCAGCAGTTTCTCGAGGGATCGAGGCTACACCTTC. Amino acid sequence: CASSFSRDRGYTF.

The chain has TRBV19 and TRBJ2-3, with TRBD1 as a possible D gene (6 bases). Trimming left V 4 bases short and J 2 bases short, with 22 bases between. Germline-derived CDR1 and CDR2 are LNHDA and SQIVND (reference sequence). The CDR3 is 18 amino acids. This CDR3 is CASSTQGYSRLFTDTQYF. The CDR3 coding sequence is TGTGCCAGTAGTACACAGGGATACTCACGACTATTCACAGATACGCAGTATTTT.

The chain uses TRBV10-3 and TRBJ1-2, with 7 nucleotides matching TRBD1. V shed 6 bases and J 5 bases; nucleotides not matched to a gene: 9. Germline V gene lookup returns CDR1 ENHRY and CDR2 SYGVKD. CDR3 length: 14 amino acids. For the CDR3, the DNA is TGTGCCATCAGGCCGACCAACAGGGGATATGGCTACACCTTC. Encoded protein: CAIRPTNRGYGYTF.

This sequence joins TRBV20-1 and TRBJ2-5; D gene ambiguous. The CDR3 is 14 residues long. CDR1 and CDR2 (germline): DFQATT, SNEGSKA (reference sequence). V shed 3 bases and J shed 1 base, with 12 bases lying between them. For the CDR3, the DNA is TGCAGTGCTAGGGCGGAGCCCGTCCAAGAGACCCAGTACTTC. It encodes CSARAEPVQETQYF.

The J gene is TRBJ2-7, the V gene TRBV7-2; D is perhaps TRBD1 (6 bases). V was clipped by 5 bases and J by 4 bases, with 6 bases between them. Germline loops: CDR1 SGHTA, CDR2 FQGNSA. The CDR3 runs to 11 residues. The CDR3 DNA reads TGTGCCAGCAGCGACAGGTACGAGCAGTACTTC. It yields the protein CASSDRYEQYF.

To note about this clonotype: The junction departs from germline at one end; a sequencing error may be responsible. The chain is built from TRBV6-5 and TRBJ1-2, with 9 positions matching TRBD1. The CDR3 consists of 13 residues. Germline V lookup: CDR1 MNHEY, CDR2 SVGAGI. CDR3 loop: CACRKTGGYGYTF. CDR3 DNA sequence: TGTGCCTGCAGAAAGACAGGGGGCTATGGCTACACCTTC.

This chain connects TRBV2 to TRBJ1-2; 8 nucleotides align to TRBD1. CDR3 length: 12 residues. CDR1 and CDR2 (germline): SNHLY, FYNNEI. V lost 7 bases, J lost 6 bases, and 4 bases stayed unmatched. In nucleotides, the CDR3 is TGTGCCAGCACCTACAGGGGGAATGGCTACACCTTC. This translates into CASTYRGNGYTF.

The chain carries TRBV6-5 and TRBJ2-3; possible D gene TRBD2, 5 bases. Per germline, CDR1 MNHEY and CDR2 SVGAGI. Trimming stripped 6 bases from V and 2 bases from J, with 15 bases between. CDR3 length: 15 amino acids. CDR3 amino acids: CASRPVAGDTDTQYF. In DNA form, the CDR3 reads TGTGCCAGCAGACCGGTGGCGGGTGACACAGATACGCAGTATTTT.

The chain combines TRBV20-1 with TRBJ2-7, with 7 bases lining up with TRBD1. Unmatched junction bases numbered 14, after V lost 6 bases and J lost 0 bases. Per germline, CDR1 DFQATT and CDR2 SNEGSKA (reference sequence). The CDR3 is made up of 16 amino acids. CDR3 nucleotide sequence: TGCAGTGCCCAAGCTGTACAGGGGACAAGCTCCTACGAGCAGTACTTC. Its translation: CSAQAVQGTSSYEQYF.

This clonotype was observed once. The chain carries TRBV10-2 and TRBJ2-1; 15 bases match TRBD2. Germline V CDR1 and CDR2: WSHSY, SAAADI. The CDR3 contains 17 residues. After removal of 11 bases from V and 0 bases from J, the junction contained 8 bases not matched to a gene. This chain's CDR3 is CAASGTSGGSSYNEQFF. Here the CDR3 DNA reads TGCGCCGCCTCCGGGACTAGCGGGGGGAGCTCCTACAATGAGCAGTTCTTC.

This chain joins TRBV6-5 and TRBJ2-7; maybe TRBD1 (7 bases). CDR1 is MNHEY, CDR2 SVGAGI, per germline. Trimming took 6 bases from V and 4 from J, leaving 19 bases between them. This CDR3 contains 15 residues. The CDR3 sequence is CASSPRGTALYEQYF. As DNA, the CDR3 is TGTGCCAGCAGCCCCCGCGGGACAGCCCTTTACGAGCAGTACTTC.

The chain is built from TRBV19 and TRBJ1-2, with D possibly matching TRBD1 (6 bases). The CDR3 covers 12 residues. CDR1 and CDR2 from the germline V gene are LNHDA and SQIVND (reference sequence). With 9 bases removed from V and 1 base from J, the gap between germline ends came to 9 bases. CDR3 protein: CASVQGNYGYTF. The CDR3 DNA sequence: TGTGCCAGCGTACAGGGTAACTATGGCTACACCTTC.

This sequence joins TRBV7-3 and TRBJ2-3; no firm D call. This CDR3 has 13 amino acids. Germline-derived CDR1 and CDR2 are SGHTA and FQGTGA. V lost 5 bases, J lost 7 bases, and 13 bases lay in between. CDR3 residues: CASSAARSNTQYF. Here the CDR3 DNA reads TGTGCCAGCAGCGCCGCCCGATCAAATACGCAGTATTTT.

The J gene is TRBJ2-1, the V gene TRBV12-3 or TRBV12-4; the D gene is possibly TRBD1 (6 bases). CDR3 length: 13 residues. Deletions cut 3 bases from V and 4 bases from J, with 7 bases between. This chain's CDR3 is CASSFRGYNEQFF. Written as DNA, the CDR3 is TGTGCCAGCAGTTTTAGGGGGTACAATGAGCAGTTCTTC.